This is a list of T cell receptor beta chains from one sample in a study of radiation and T cells in renal cell carcinoma. TCRdb keeps only in-frame clones here, not all; method: immunoSEQ multiplex PCR. The sample has around 140,000 clones; 75% to 90% are singletons. Material: blood, obtained from a patient whose treatment included radiotherapy and nephrectomy. These receptors originate from a woman aged 45-60 years with renal cell carcinoma. Each CDR3 is given with its conserved first and last residue. A D gene is named only where the DNA matches it firmly. Clone size is not always given. Where it is, it says once, few, many or a class for expanded clones.

>.|TRBV2|TRBJ2-2|.
CASNGGGELFF
TGTGCCAGCAACGGAGGCGGGGAGCTGTTTTTT
>.|TRBV27|TRBJ1-6|.
CASSLGTAHNSPLHF
TGTGCCAGCAGTTTAGGGACGGCACATAATTCACCCCTCCACTTT
>.|TRBV5-4|TRBJ2-7|once
CASSLGTYGLDEQYF
TGTGCCAGCAGCCTCGGGACATACGGGCTCGACGAGCAGTACTTC
>TRBD2|TRBV7-2|TRBJ2-4|.
CASNMGGGAANIQYF
TGTGCCAGCAACATGGGGGGAGGGGCGGCGAACATTCAGTACTTC
>TRBD1|TRBV6-5|TRBJ2-3|.
CASSYTGQETDTQYF
TGTGCCAGCAGTTATACGGGACAGGAAACAGATACGCAGTATTTT
>.|TRBV9|TRBJ2-3|.
CASSVGPNTDTQYF
TGTGCCAGCAGCGTAGGACCCAACACAGATACGCAGTATTTT
>.|TRBV4-3|TRBJ2-5|.
CASSQGAAERTQYF
TGCGCCAGCAGCCAAGGAGCGGCAGAGCGGACCCAGTACTTC
>.|TRBV7-9|TRBJ2-2|.
CASTPGAGYTGELFF
TGTGCCAGCACCCCAGGGGCAGGGTACACCGGGGAGCTGTTTTTT
>.|TRBV29-1|TRBJ2-7|.
CSVGGAYEQYF
TGCAGCGTCGGAGGGGCGTACGAGCAGTACTTC
>.|TRBV19|TRBJ1-1|few
CASSWGRSNTEAFF
TGTGCCAGTAGTTGGGGCCGATCGAACACTGAAGCTTTCTTT
>TRBD2|TRBV19|TRBJ2-1|.
CASSVAPSGLAEHNEQFF
TGTGCCAGTAGTGTCGCCCCGTCGGGACTAGCGGAGCACAATGAGCAGTTCTTC
>.|TRBV9|TRBJ2-3|.
CASSTRGSGADTQYF
TGTGCCAGCAGCACCCGGGGTAGCGGCGCGGATACGCAGTATTTT
>TRBD2|TRBV5-1|TRBJ2-5|once
CASSPGLAGGEETQYF
TGCGCCAGCAGCCCGGGACTAGCGGGAGGTGAGGAGACCCAGTACTTC
>TRBD1|TRBV19|TRBJ1-5|.
CASSIFGQENQPQHF
TGTGCCAGTAGTATTTTCGGACAGGAAAATCAGCCCCAGCATTTT
>.|TRBV10-3|TRBJ2-7|.
CATWDSSYEQYF
TGTGCCACATGGGACTCTTCCTACGAGCAGTACTTC
>TRBD1|TRBV7-2|TRBJ1-5|.
CASSSNRDRGQPQHF
TGTGCCAGCAGCTCCAACCGGGACAGGGGCCAGCCCCAGCATTTT
>.|TRBV5-4|TRBJ1-1|.
CASSPDTSSTEAFF
TGTGCCAGCAGCCCGGACACGTCGAGCACTGAAGCTTTCTTT
>TRBD2|TRBV7-2|TRBJ2-2|.
CASSLRPPGGDNTGELFF
TGTGCCAGCAGCTTAAGGCCCCCCGGGGGGGATAACACCGGGGAGCTGTTTTTT
>.|TRBV9|TRBJ2-2|.
CASSVAPRSNTGELFF
TGTGCCAGCAGCGTAGCCCCACGGTCGAACACCGGGGAGCTGTTTTTT
>.|TRBV9|TRBJ1-2|few
CASSPVPWFLGGYTF
TGTGCCAGCAGCCCGGTTCCCTGGTTCTTAGGTGGCTACACCTTC
>.|TRBV5-1|TRBJ1-1|.
CASSLFRDIGLAFF
TGCGCCAGCAGCTTGTTCAGGGATATAGGCCTCGCTTTCTTT
>.|TRBV5-6|TRBJ2-1|.
CASSSSKWSYNEQFF
TGTGCCAGCAGCTCCAGTAAATGGTCCTACAATGAGCAGTTCTTC
>.|TRBV6-6|TRBJ2-2|.
CASSYDRINTGELFF
TGTGCCAGCAGTTACGACAGGATAAACACCGGGGAGCTGTTTTTT
>TRBD2|TRBV30|TRBJ2-3|.
CAWRPWTSGGEDTQYF
TGTGCCTGGAGACCTTGGACTAGCGGTGGGGAAGATACGCAGTATTTT
>.|TRBV5-1|TRBJ1-5|.
CASSLGDNQPQHF
TGCGCCAGCAGCTTGGGGGACAATCAGCCCCAGCATTTT
>.|TRBV6-1|TRBJ1-4|.
CASRGLSEKLFF
TGTGCCAGCAGGGGACTGTCTGAAAAACTGTTTTTT
>.|TRBV6-5|TRBJ2-5|.
CASSRRVGETQYF
TGTGCCAGCAGCCGCAGGGTAGGGGAGACCCAGTACTTC
>.|TRBV5-4|TRBJ2-3|.
CASSSLSPRDRTDTQYF
TGTGCCAGCAGCTCTTTAAGTCCGCGGGATCGCACAGATACGCAGTATTTT
>TRBD1|TRBV19|TRBJ1-1|.
CASSGRQGIFTEAFF
TGTGCCAGTAGTGGGAGACAGGGAATATTCACTGAAGCTTTCTTT
>TRBD2|TRBV5-1|TRBJ2-7|once
CASRFAGAYEQYF
TGCGCCAGCAGATTCGCGGGAGCATACGAGCAGTACTTC
>.|TRBV2|TRBJ1-1|.
CASSVQGNTEAFF
TGTGCCAGCAGTGTTCAGGGGAACACTGAAGCTTTCTTT
>.|TRBV4-3|TRBJ1-2|once
CASSQSGATNYGYTF
TGCGCCAGCAGCCAGAGCGGAGCCACTAACTATGGCTACACCTTC
>TRBD1|TRBV2|TRBJ1-6|few
CASSTGANSPLHF
TGTGCCAGCTCGACAGGGGCGAATTCACCCCTCCACTTT
>.|TRBV19|TRBJ1-1|.
CASSIRQTMNTEAFF
TGTGCCAGTAGTATAAGACAGACAATGAACACTGAAGCTTTCTTT
>TRBD1|TRBV7-8|TRBJ1-5|.
CASGDRDGNQPQHF
TGTGCCAGCGGAGACAGGGATGGGAATCAGCCCCAGCATTTT
>.|TRBV2|TRBJ1-5|many
CASTGGASQPQHF
TGTGCCAGCACCGGGGGCGCATCTCAGCCCCAGCATTTT
>.|TRBV5-8|TRBJ1-3|.
CASIFRSSGNTIYF
TGTGCCAGCATATTTCGTAGCTCTGGAAACACCATATATTTT
>.|TRBV5-8|TRBJ1-5|.
CASSLNRASNQPQHF
TGTGCCAGCAGCTTGAATCGAGCAAGCAATCAGCCCCAGCATTTT
>.|TRBV9|TRBJ1-2|.
CASSGIRRGLYGYTF
TGTGCCAGCAGCGGCATCCGGCGGGGACTCTATGGCTACACCTTC
>TRBD1|TRBV19|TRBJ1-5|.
CASRPTGGHQPQHF
TGTGCCAGTAGGCCCACAGGGGGCCATCAGCCCCAGCATTTT
>TRBD1|TRBV14|TRBJ2-1|.
CASSQDRTGGGKEGNEQFF
TGTGCCAGCAGCCAAGATAGGACAGGGGGCGGAAAAGAGGGCAATGAGCAGTTCTTC
>.|TRBV18|TRBJ2-2|.
CASSPPSRASNTGELFF
TGTGCCAGCTCACCTCCTTCCAGGGCGTCGAACACCGGGGAGCTGTTTTTT
>TRBD1|TRBV7-9|TRBJ1-4|few
CASSVDRESGEKLFF
TGTGCCAGCAGCGTCGACAGGGAATCTGGTGAAAAACTGTTTTTT
>.|TRBV2|TRBJ1-4|few
CASSEEGEKLFF
TGTGCCAGCAGTGAAGAGGGAGAAAAACTGTTTTTT
>TRBD2|TRBV9|TRBJ2-1|few
CASSVSGSEQFF
TGTGCCAGCAGCGTTAGCGGGAGTGAGCAGTTCTTC
>.|TRBV6-5|TRBJ2-7|.
CASKTGWGEQYF
TGTGCCAGCAAGACAGGATGGGGGGAGCAGTACTTC
>.|TRBV5-1|TRBJ1-6|.
CASSFDGTENSPLHF
TGCGCCAGCAGCTTTGATGGGACGGAAAATTCACCCCTCCACTTT
>.|TRBV7-2|TRBJ1-2|.
CASDTSGRHSHTF
TGTGCCAGCGATACTTCGGGAAGGCATTCACACACCTTC
>.|TRBV4-3|TRBJ2-7|.
CASSQDGRLVNEQYF
TGCGCCAGCAGCCAAGATGGGCGTTTGGTGAACGAGCAGTACTTC
>TRBD2|TRBV25-1|TRBJ2-1|.
CASRTGLADNYIEQFF
TGTGCCAGCAGAACCGGTCTAGCGGACAACTACATAGAGCAGTTCTTC
>.|TRBV10-3|TRBJ2-7|.
CAISGGTFPYEQYF
TGTGCCATCAGTGGTGGGACGTTTCCCTACGAGCAGTACTTC
>.|TRBV28|TRBJ1-1|.
CASSPLGVGNTEAFF
TGTGCCAGCAGTCCCCTAGGTGTGGGGAACACTGAAGCTTTCTTT
>.|TRBV10-3|TRBJ2-1|.
CAMAPDTYNEQFF
TGTGCCATGGCGCCGGACACCTACAATGAGCAGTTCTTC
>.|TRBV28|TRBJ2-7|.
CASTIPATGADEQYF
TGTGCCAGCACCATCCCAGCGACAGGAGCGGACGAGCAGTACTTC
>.|TRBV28|TRBJ2-6|.
CASSRVGGANVLTF
TGTGCCAGCAGTCGAGTAGGTGGGGCCAACGTCCTGACTTTC
>.|TRBV4-3|TRBJ2-3|.
CASSQDSTDTQYF
TGCGCCAGCAGCCAAGATAGCACAGATACGCAGTATTTT
>TRBD1|TRBV5-1|TRBJ1-4|.
CASSSRDRGEKLFF
TGCGCCAGCAGCTCCCGGGACAGGGGTGAAAAACTGTTTTTT